This passage covers 7 T cell receptor beta chains from one sample sequenced in a study of siplizumab effects on memory and regulatory T cells. Assay used: immunoSEQ multiplex PCR; TCRdb lists only in-frame clones, some missing. The data hold 57,000 or so clones, with 85% to 95% observed a single time. What was sequenced was CD8+ T cells sorted from blood. The source of these receptors is a human donor in good health.

The rearrangement joins TRBV5-4 to TRBJ2-7, with D possibly TRBD1 on 6 matching bases. Germline CDR1 SGHNT, CDR2 YYREEE (reference sequence). The V end was cut by 4 bases, the J end by 1 base, with 18 bases between. There are 16 residues in the CDR3. CDR3 residues: CASSQEQGPGSYEQYF. CDR3 bases: TGTGCCAGCAGCCAGGAACAGGGCCCGGGGTCCTACGAGCAGTACTTC.

V is TRBV27 and J is TRBJ1-5; 8 bases line up with TRBD1. V lost 3 bases and J lost 4; bases outside the gene matches: 2. The CDR3 has 14 amino acids. Germline V gives CDR1 MNHEY, CDR2 SMNVEV (reference sequence). The CDR3 DNA is TGTGCCAGCAGTTTGACAGGGGCAAATCAGCCCCAGCATTTT. It is translated as CASSLTGANQPQHF.

This sequence joins TRBV27 and TRBJ2-1; no clear D gene. The CDR3 has 13 residues. Trimming cost V 5 bases and J 0 bases, with 5 bases left between them. In germline, CDR1 is MNHEY, CDR2 SMNVEV (reference sequence). The DNA for the CDR3 is TGTGCCAGCAGTAGGGCCTCCTACAATGAGCAGTTCTTC. This sequence encodes CASSRASYNEQFF.

On this clone itself: At the DNA level, this CDR3 is encoded by other sequences in the same sample as well. The rearrangement uses TRBV5-1 and TRBJ1-2; no firm D call. CDR1 SGHRS and CDR2 YFSETQ come from the germline V gene. There are 12 residues in the CDR3. The V end was cut by 2 bases, the J end by 4 bases, with 6 bases between. Here the CDR3 DNA reads TGCGCCAGCAGCTTTGAGGGCTATGGCTACACCTTC. Its protein product is CASSFEGYGYTF.

The chain has TRBV27 and TRBJ1-1; D may be TRBD1 (6 bases). Deletions cut 3 bases from V and 3 bases from J, with 11 bases between. CDR1 and CDR2 from the germline V gene are MNHEY and SMNVEV (reference sequence). The CDR3 is made up of 14 amino acids. CDR3 residues: CASSFWGGDTEAFF. For the CDR3, the DNA is TGTGCCAGCAGTTTTTGGGGGGGCGACACTGAAGCTTTCTTT.

This clone was seen once. The gene calls are TRBV5-6 and TRBJ2-7, with D maybe TRBD1 (6 bases). V lost 3 bases, J lost 2 bases, and 9 bases lay in between. This CDR3 is 13 amino acids long. Germline V gene data show CDR1 as SGHDT and CDR2 as YYEEEE. In nucleotides, the CDR3 is TGTGCCAGCAGCTGGGGACAACCCTACGAGCAGTACTTC. Translation: CASSWGQPYEQYF.

The V and J genes are TRBV7-8 and TRBJ2-3, with 8 nucleotides matching TRBD2. After removal of 4 bases from V and 3 bases from J, the junction contained 6 bases not matched to a gene. The CDR3 covers 15 residues. Per germline, CDR1 SGHVS and CDR2 FQNEAQ. The CDR3, as DNA: TGTGCCAGCAGCTCGTCTAGCGGGCTAACAGATACGCAGTATTTT. Translated, it gives CASSSSSGLTDTQYF.